These T cell receptor beta chains were read from a single sample in a study of blood T cells in healthy people across ages. TCRdb used MiXCR to reprocess the 5' RACE reads, holding one entry per CDR3 protein. The repertoire holds 590,000 or so distinct CDR3 sequences, with about 30% as singletons. Sequencing input: blood. The receptors were sampled from a woman over 75 in good health. CDR3s include the opening cysteine and the closing phenylalanine or tryptophan. The D gene is left open where the match is weak. Size is stated for part of the rows, as once, few or many counts, or as a class when the clone is expanded.

D gene: NA
CDR3 length: 14
V gene: TRBV15
clone size: NA
J gene: TRBJ1-3
CDR3 DNA: TGTGCCACCAGTACATCATGGACTGGAAACACCATATATTTT
CDR3 protein: CATSTSWTGNTIYF

D gene: NA
CDR3 length: 14
V gene: TRBV12-3/TRBV12-4
clone size: once
J gene: TRBJ2-3
CDR3 DNA: TGTGCCAGCAGTCCAGGGGCAGGGGCCGATGTGCAGTATTTT
CDR3 protein: CASSPGAGADVQYF

D gene: TRBD1
CDR3 length: 21
V gene: TRBV4-1
clone size: many
J gene: TRBJ2-6
CDR3 DNA: TGCGCCAGCAGCCAAGATCCCCCCTCAGGGGGCCCCGGCCCTGGGGCCAACGTCCTGACTTTC
CDR3 protein: CASSQDPPSGGPGPGANVLTF

D gene: NA
CDR3 length: 15
V gene: TRBV10-3
clone size: many
J gene: TRBJ1-1
CDR3 DNA: TGTGCCATCAGTGAGTCGGGCACTTCGAACACTGAAGCTTTCTTT
CDR3 protein: CAISESGTSNTEAFF

D gene: TRBD1
CDR3 length: 16
V gene: TRBV19
clone size: NA
J gene: TRBJ2-1
CDR3 DNA: TGTACCAGTAGTAAGACCGGGACAGGGGTTGGGAATGAGCAGTTCTTC
CDR3 protein: CTSSKTGTGVGNEQFF

D gene: NA
CDR3 length: 13
V gene: TRBV2
clone size: many
J gene: TRBJ1-2
CDR3 DNA: TGTGCCATACTCAGCCGACGGGACTATGGCTACACCTTC
CDR3 protein: CAILSRRDYGYTF

D gene: NA
CDR3 length: 15
V gene: TRBV6-5
clone size: many
J gene: TRBJ2-3
CDR3 DNA: TGTGCCAGCAGACTAACAGGGAGTGGCACAGATACGCAGTATTTT
CDR3 protein: CASRLTGSGTDTQYF

D gene: NA
CDR3 length: 13
V gene: TRBV29-1
clone size: NA
J gene: TRBJ2-5
CDR3 DNA: TGCAGCGCTAGGGGACTCCACTACAATGAGCAGTACTTC
CDR3 protein: CSARGLHYNEQYF

D gene: TRBD2
CDR3 length: 14
V gene: TRBV6-5
clone size: many
J gene: TRBJ2-7
CDR3 DNA: TGTGCCAGCAGTTACACGCTAGCGGGGGGGACTCAGTACTTC
CDR3 protein: CASSYTLAGGTQYF

D gene: TRBD2
CDR3 length: 18
V gene: TRBV24-1
clone size: many
J gene: TRBJ2-7
CDR3 DNA: TGTGCCACCACCCCCCTAGCGGGGGGCCGTAGCAGCTCCTACGAGCAGTACTTC
CDR3 protein: CATTPLAGGRSSSYEQYF

D gene: NA
CDR3 length: 13
V gene: TRBV3-1
clone size: few
J gene: TRBJ1-2
CDR3 DNA: TGTGCCAGCAGCCACGGGGGCAACTATGGCTACACCTTC
CDR3 protein: CASSHGGNYGYTF

D gene: TRBD1
CDR3 length: 14
V gene: TRBV24-1
clone size: many
J gene: TRBJ2-1
CDR3 DNA: TGTGCCGTTTCCCGGGACAGGGTGGACAATGAGCAGTTCTTC
CDR3 protein: CAVSRDRVDNEQFF

D gene: NA
CDR3 length: 14
V gene: TRBV12-3/TRBV12-4
clone size: NA
J gene: TRBJ2-3
CDR3 DNA: TGTGCCAGCAGACCGACAGTGTTCACAGATGCGCAGTATTTT
CDR3 protein: CASRPTVFTDAQYF

D gene: NA
CDR3 length: 12
V gene: TRBV6-5
clone size: many
J gene: TRBJ1-2
CDR3 DNA: TGTGCCAGCAGTTCGATCTCGGAAGGCTACACCTTC
CDR3 protein: CASSSISEGYTF

D gene: NA
CDR3 length: 13
V gene: TRBV20-1
clone size: few
J gene: TRBJ1-5
CDR3 DNA: TGCAGTGCTGGAGGACAGACCAATCAGCCCCAGCATTTT
CDR3 protein: CSAGGQTNQPQHF

D gene: NA
CDR3 length: 15
V gene: TRBV3-1
clone size: NA
J gene: TRBJ2-2
CDR3 DNA: TGTGCCAGCAGCGCGGGATCGGCGGTCACCGGGGAGCTGTTTTTT
CDR3 protein: CASSAGSAVTGELFF

D gene: TRBD1
CDR3 length: 15
V gene: TRBV7-2
clone size: many
J gene: TRBJ2-3
CDR3 DNA: TGTGCCAGCAGCTTAGCGTGGACAGGGATAGATACGCAGTATTTT
CDR3 protein: CASSLAWTGIDTQYF

D gene: TRBD1
CDR3 length: 12
V gene: TRBV3-1
clone size: NA
J gene: TRBJ1-1
CDR3 DNA: TGTGCCAGCAGCCCACAGGGGGCTGCGGCTTTCTTT
CDR3 protein: CASSPQGAAAFF

D gene: NA
CDR3 length: 12
V gene: TRBV12-3/TRBV12-4
clone size: NA
J gene: TRBJ2-7
CDR3 DNA: TGTGCCAGCAGTTTAAGGGATGACGAGCAGTACTTC
CDR3 protein: CASSLRDDEQYF

D gene: NA
CDR3 length: 14
V gene: TRBV7-9
clone size: few
J gene: TRBJ1-1
CDR3 DNA: TGTGCCAGCAGCGGAGGACCCTCGAACACTGAAGCTTTCTTT
CDR3 protein: CASSGGPSNTEAFF

D gene: TRBD1
CDR3 length: 17
V gene: TRBV10-3
clone size: many
J gene: TRBJ2-1
CDR3 DNA: TGTGCCATCAGGGTAGACCGACAGGGGATAAGTGGGAATGAGCAGTTCTTC
CDR3 protein: CAIRVDRQGISGNEQFF

D gene: TRBD1
CDR3 length: 15
V gene: TRBV27
clone size: many
J gene: TRBJ2-5
CDR3 DNA: TGTGCCAGCACCAAACTGGGGACAGGTGTGGGGACCCAGTACTTC
CDR3 protein: CASTKLGTGVGTQYF

D gene: TRBD1
CDR3 length: 14
V gene: TRBV30
clone size: many
J gene: TRBJ2-1
CDR3 DNA: TGTGCCTGGAGCTTGACAGGGAATCAAAATGAGCAGTTCTTC
CDR3 protein: CAWSLTGNQNEQFF

D gene: NA
CDR3 length: 12
V gene: TRBV19
clone size: NA
J gene: TRBJ2-3
CDR3 DNA: TGTGCCAGTAGTACCACCACAGATACGCAGTATTTT
CDR3 protein: CASSTTTDTQYF

D gene: NA
CDR3 length: 13
V gene: TRBV12-3/TRBV12-4
clone size: many
J gene: TRBJ2-7
CDR3 DNA: TGTGCCAGCAGCCCCCCGGGTACCCACGAGCAGTACTTC
CDR3 protein: CASSPPGTHEQYF

D gene: TRBD2
CDR3 length: 14
V gene: TRBV6-5
clone size: many
J gene: TRBJ2-5
CDR3 DNA: TGTGCCAGCAGTTACTTGTCTAGCGGAGAGACCCAGTACTTC
CDR3 protein: CASSYLSSGETQYF

D gene: NA
CDR3 length: 12
V gene: TRBV20-1
clone size: NA
J gene: TRBJ1-5
CDR3 DNA: TGCAGTGCTAGTATGGGCAATCAGCCCCAGCATTTT
CDR3 protein: CSASMGNQPQHF

D gene: NA
CDR3 length: 15
V gene: TRBV12-3/TRBV12-4
clone size: many
J gene: TRBJ2-1
CDR3 DNA: TGTGCCAGCAGTTCCAAAGGGCTAGCAGGCAATGAGCAGTTCTTC
CDR3 protein: CASSSKGLAGNEQFF